This is a list of T cell receptor beta chains from one sample in a study of blood T cell repertoires in COVID-19. The data were produced by immunoSEQ multiplex PCR, yet TCRdb's version contains in-frame clones alone and is incomplete. The table shows some 300,000 clones, with around 92% occurring only once. Sequenced: PBMCs or T cells enriched from blood (not recorded which). These receptors all come from a woman between 25 and 40 years old who had recovered from COVID-19. The CDR3 runs from the conserved cysteine through the conserved F or W. D genes are given only for firm matches. A clone size is listed for some rows: how often the clone was seen (once, few, many), or a class if it is expanded.

CDR3aa,CDR3nt,abundance,len,v_gene,d_gene,j_gene
CASSEPGQGAEAFF,TGTGCCAGCAGTGAGCCGGGACAGGGGGCTGAAGCTTTCTTT,-,14,TRBV6-1,TRBD1,TRBJ1-1
CASSLNSGSTGELFF,TGTGCCAGCAGCTTAAATTCAGGGTCCACCGGGGAGCTGTTTTTT,-,15,TRBV7-3,-,TRBJ2-2
CSVEGQGDYYSYNEQFF,TGCAGCGTTGAGGGACAGGGGGACTATTACTCCTACAATGAGCAGTTCTTC,-,17,TRBV29-1,TRBD1,TRBJ2-1
CASSEVETGRETQYF,TGTGCCAGCAGTGAAGTGGAAACCGGGAGGGAGACCCAGTACTTC,-,15,TRBV2,TRBD2,TRBJ2-5
CASRRQGASGNTIYF,TGTGCCAGCAGGCGACAGGGGGCGTCTGGAAACACCATATATTTT,few,15,TRBV28,TRBD1,TRBJ1-3
CASSIGRVGAEAFF,TGTGCCAGTAGTATAGGCAGGGTGGGCGCTGAAGCTTTCTTT,-,14,TRBV19,-,TRBJ1-1
CASSYSQEAYNEQFF,TGTGCCAGCAGTTACTCGCAGGAAGCCTACAATGAGCAGTTCTTC,-,15,TRBV6-2/TRBV6-3,-,TRBJ2-1
CASSRISSDSVYGYTF,TGCGCCAGCAGCCGAATATCCTCGGACAGCGTCTATGGCTACACCTTC,-,16,TRBV4-1,-,TRBJ1-2
CASSQVASGSTGELFF,TGCGCCAGCAGCCAAGTTGCTAGCGGGAGCACCGGGGAGCTGTTTTTT,-,16,TRBV4-1,TRBD2,TRBJ2-2
CASKPTWSGRGTGELFF,TGTGCCAGTAAACCCACGTGGAGCGGGAGGGGCACCGGGGAGCTGTTTTTT,-,17,TRBV19,TRBD2,TRBJ2-2
CASSLGPGQPQHF,TGTGCCAGCAGCTTAGGTCCAGGTCAGCCCCAGCATTTT,-,13,TRBV7-9,-,TRBJ1-5
CASSLGGFQTEAFF,TGTGCCAGCAGCTTAGGAGGATTCCAAACTGAAGCTTTCTTT,once,14,TRBV7-2,-,TRBJ1-1
CASSSGGSYEQYF,TGTGCCAGCAGCTCAGGGGGCTCCTACGAGCAGTACTTC,-,13,TRBV7-9,TRBD1,TRBJ2-7
CASRMQAGEQFF,TGTGCCAGTAGGATGCAAGCGGGGGAGCAGTTCTTC,-,12,TRBV19,TRBD2,TRBJ2-1
CASSGGREGNEQFF,TGTGCCAGCAGCGGGGGACGGGAAGGAAATGAGCAGTTCTTC,-,14,TRBV6-4,-,TRBJ2-1
CASSVEWASGLGTQYF,TGTGCCAGCAGCGTAGAGTGGGCTAGCGGATTAGGGACCCAGTACTTC,-,16,TRBV9,TRBD2,TRBJ2-5
CASTSIGAGVPSSYNEQFF,TGTGCCAGCACCTCAATAGGGGCGGGAGTCCCTAGCTCCTACAATGAGCAGTTCTTC,-,19,TRBV3-1/TRBV3-2,TRBD2,TRBJ2-1
CASSHPVMRGGSYNEQFF,TGTGCCAGCAGCCACCCGGTAATGCGCGGGGGCTCCTACAATGAGCAGTTCTTC,-,18,TRBV4-2,TRBD2,TRBJ2-1
CASSSGTPDFDGYTF,TGTGCCAGCAGTTCCGGGACACCCGATTTTGATGGCTACACCTTC,-,15,TRBV6-5,-,TRBJ1-2
CASSAVSGYEQYF,TGTGCCAGCAGTGCGGTGTCGGGGTACGAGCAGTACTTC,-,13,TRBV2,-,TRBJ2-7
CASSPPSGRETQYF,TGTGCCAGCTCCCCTCCTAGCGGGAGAGAGACCCAGTACTTC,-,14,TRBV18,TRBD2,TRBJ2-5
CASSLRRDTEAFF,TGTGCCAGCAGTCTCCGCAGGGACACTGAAGCTTTCTTT,-,13,TRBV6-5,-,TRBJ1-1
CASSPVDPRGTDTQYF,TGCGCCAGCAGCCCGGTCGATCCGAGAGGCACAGATACGCAGTATTTT,-,16,TRBV5-1,-,TRBJ2-3
CASRRTAPNYGYTF,TGTGCAAGTCGCCGGACAGCCCCTAACTATGGCTACACCTTC,-,14,TRBV12-2,-,TRBJ1-2
CATSRDPRAGNTIYF,TGTGCCACCAGCAGAGATCCGAGGGCTGGAAACACCATATATTTT,-,15,TRBV15,-,TRBJ1-3
CASSLGVSGYSYEQYF,TGTGCCAGCAGCTTAGGGGTGTCAGGGTACTCCTACGAGCAGTACTTC,-,16,TRBV7-9,-,TRBJ2-7
CASSLAAAGGTTEAFF,TGCGCCAGCAGCTTGGCCGCGGCAGGGGGAACCACTGAAGCTTTCTTT,-,16,TRBV5-1,TRBD1,TRBJ1-1
CASSQRDLEAFF,TGTGCCAGCAGCCAACGGGATCTTGAAGCTTTCTTT,-,12,TRBV14,-,TRBJ1-1
CSASMAGRYEQYF,TGCAGTGCTAGTATGGCAGGCCGCTACGAGCAGTACTTC,-,13,TRBV20-1,-,TRBJ2-7
CASSFSYYEQYF,TGTGCCAGCAGTTTTAGTTACTACGAGCAGTACTTC,-,12,TRBV28,-,TRBJ2-7
CASSPTNSDFEQYF,TGTGCCAGCTCACCGACTAACAGCGATTTCGAGCAGTACTTC,-,14,TRBV18,-,TRBJ2-7
CASSFLQGLRDGYTF,TGTGCCAGCAGCTTCCTGCAGGGGCTGAGGGATGGCTACACCTTC,-,15,TRBV5-8,-,TRBJ1-2
CASTKDLSPSYGYTF,TGTGCCAGCACAAAAGACTTATCACCATCCTATGGCTACACCTTC,many,15,TRBV28,-,TRBJ1-2